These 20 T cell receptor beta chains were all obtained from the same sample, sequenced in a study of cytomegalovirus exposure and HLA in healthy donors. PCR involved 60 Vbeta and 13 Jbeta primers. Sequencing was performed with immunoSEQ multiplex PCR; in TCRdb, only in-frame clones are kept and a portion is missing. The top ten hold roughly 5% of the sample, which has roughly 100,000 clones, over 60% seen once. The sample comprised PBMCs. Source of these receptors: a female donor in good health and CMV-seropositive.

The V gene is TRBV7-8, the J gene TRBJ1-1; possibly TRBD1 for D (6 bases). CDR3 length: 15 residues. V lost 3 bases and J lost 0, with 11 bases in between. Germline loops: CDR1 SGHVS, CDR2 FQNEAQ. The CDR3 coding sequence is TGTGCCAGCAGCTTGTCAACAGGGCTGAACACTGAAGCTTTCTTT. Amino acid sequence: CASSLSTGLNTEAFF.

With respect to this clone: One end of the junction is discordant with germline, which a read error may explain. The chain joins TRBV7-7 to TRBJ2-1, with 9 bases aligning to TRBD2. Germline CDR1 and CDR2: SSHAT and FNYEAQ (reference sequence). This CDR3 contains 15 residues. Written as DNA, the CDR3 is TGTGCTAGCAGTGCTGCGGGGGGGCCAGGAAATGAGCAGTTCTTC. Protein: CASSAAGGPGNEQFF.

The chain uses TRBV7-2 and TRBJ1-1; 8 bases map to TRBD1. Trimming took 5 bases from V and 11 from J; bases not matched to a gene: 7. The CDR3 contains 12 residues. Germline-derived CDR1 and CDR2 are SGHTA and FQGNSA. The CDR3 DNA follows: TGTGCCAGCAGCCAGGGGACAGGCCGGGCTTTCTTT. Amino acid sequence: CASSQGTGRAFF.

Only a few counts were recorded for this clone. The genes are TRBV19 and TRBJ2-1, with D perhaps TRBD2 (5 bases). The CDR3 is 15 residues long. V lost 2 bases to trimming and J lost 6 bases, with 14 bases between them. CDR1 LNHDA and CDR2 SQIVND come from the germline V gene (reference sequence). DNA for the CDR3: TGTGCCAGTAGTATATTGAGGGATGGAGGCAATGAGCAGTTCTTC. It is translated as CASSILRDGGNEQFF.

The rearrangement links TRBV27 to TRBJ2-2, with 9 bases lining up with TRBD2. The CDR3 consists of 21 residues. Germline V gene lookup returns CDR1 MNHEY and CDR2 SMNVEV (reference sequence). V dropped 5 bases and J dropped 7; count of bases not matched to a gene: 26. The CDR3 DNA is TGTGCCAGCAGTGGGTTCGGAGGGACGCCGTCCGTAGTAGCGGGAGTCGGGGAGCTGTTTTTT. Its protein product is CASSGFGGTPSVVAGVGELFF.

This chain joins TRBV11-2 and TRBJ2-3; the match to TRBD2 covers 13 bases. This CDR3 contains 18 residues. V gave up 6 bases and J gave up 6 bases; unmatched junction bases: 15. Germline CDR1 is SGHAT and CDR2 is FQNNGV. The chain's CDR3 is CASRKFPLAGGPHDTQYF. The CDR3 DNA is TGTGCCAGCAGGAAATTCCCACTAGCGGGAGGGCCCCATGATACGCAGTATTTT. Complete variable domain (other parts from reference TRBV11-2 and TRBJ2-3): EAGVAQSPRYKIIEKRQSVAFWCNPISGHATLYWYQQILGQGPKLLIQFQNNGVVDDSQLPKDRFSAERLKGVDSTLKIQPAKLEDSAVYLCASRKFPLAGGPHDTQYFGPGTRLTVL.

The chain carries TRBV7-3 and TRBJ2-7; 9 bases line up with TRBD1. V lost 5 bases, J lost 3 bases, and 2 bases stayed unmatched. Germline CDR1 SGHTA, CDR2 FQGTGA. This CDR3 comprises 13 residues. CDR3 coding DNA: TGTGCCAGCAGCCCGGGACAGGGCTACGAGCAGTACTTC. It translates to CASSPGQGYEQYF.

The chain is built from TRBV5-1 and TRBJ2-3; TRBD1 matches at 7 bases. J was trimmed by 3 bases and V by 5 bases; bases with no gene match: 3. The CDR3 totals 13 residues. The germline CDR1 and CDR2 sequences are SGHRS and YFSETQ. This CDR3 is CASSEQGTDTQYF. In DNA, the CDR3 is TGCGCCAGCAGTGAACAGGGGACAGATACGCAGTATTTT. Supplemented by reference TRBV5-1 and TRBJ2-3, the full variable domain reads KAGVTQTPRYLIKTRGQQVTLSCSPISGHRSVSWYQQTPGQGLQFLFEYFSETQRNKGNFPGRFSGRQFSNSRSEMNVSTLELGDSALYLCASSEQGTDTQYFGPGTRLTVL.

The CDR3 loop is CASSRSSGRRGPGELFF. The DNA for the CDR3 is TGCGCCAGCAGCCGCTCTAGCGGGAGGAGGGGCCCCGGGGAGCTGTTTTTT. The chain joins TRBV5-1 to TRBJ2-2, with TRBD2 identical over 11 bases. The CDR3 contains 17 residues. V lost 4 bases and J lost 6; bases outside the gene matches: 11. Germline CDR1 is SGHRS and CDR2 is YFSETQ. Supplemented by reference TRBV5-1 and TRBJ2-2, the full variable domain reads KAGVTQTPRYLIKTRGQQVTLSCSPISGHRSVSWYQQTPGQGLQFLFEYFSETQRNKGNFPGRFSGRQFSNSRSEMNVSTLELGDSALYLCASSRSSGRRGPGELFFGEGSRLTVL.

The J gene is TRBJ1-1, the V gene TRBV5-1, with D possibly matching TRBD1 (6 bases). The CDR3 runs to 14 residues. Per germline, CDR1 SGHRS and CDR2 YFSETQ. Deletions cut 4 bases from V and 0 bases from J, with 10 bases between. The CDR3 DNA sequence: TGCGCCAGCAGCACCGGGACAATGAACACTGAAGCTTTCTTT. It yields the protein CASSTGTMNTEAFF.

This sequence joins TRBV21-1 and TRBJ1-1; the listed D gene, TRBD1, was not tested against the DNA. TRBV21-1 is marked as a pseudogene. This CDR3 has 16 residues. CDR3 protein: CASSKQGQGLGAEAFF. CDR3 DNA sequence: TGTGCCAGCAGCAAACAAGGACAGGGGCTGGGGGCTGAAGCTTTCTTT.

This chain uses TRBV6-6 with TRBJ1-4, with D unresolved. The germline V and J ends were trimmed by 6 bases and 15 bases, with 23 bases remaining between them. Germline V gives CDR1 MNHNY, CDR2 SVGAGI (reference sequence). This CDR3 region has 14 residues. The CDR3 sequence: CASSLLGQSMELFF. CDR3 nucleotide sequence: TGTGCCAGCAGCTTACTCGGCCAATCCATGGAGTTGTTTTTT.

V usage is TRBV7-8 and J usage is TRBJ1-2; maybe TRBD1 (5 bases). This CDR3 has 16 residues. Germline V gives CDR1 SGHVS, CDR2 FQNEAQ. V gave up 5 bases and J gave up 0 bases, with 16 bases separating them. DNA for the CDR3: TGTGCCAGCAGCCATGTCCGGACACAGACTAACTATGGCTACACCTTC. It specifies CASSHVRTQTNYGYTF.

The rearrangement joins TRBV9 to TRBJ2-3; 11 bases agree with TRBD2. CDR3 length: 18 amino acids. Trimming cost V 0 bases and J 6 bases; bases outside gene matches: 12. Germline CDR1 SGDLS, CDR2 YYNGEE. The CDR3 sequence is CASSVAPLTSGDVDTQYF. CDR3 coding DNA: TGTGCCAGCAGCGTAGCCCCTTTGACTAGCGGGGATGTGGATACGCAGTATTTT.

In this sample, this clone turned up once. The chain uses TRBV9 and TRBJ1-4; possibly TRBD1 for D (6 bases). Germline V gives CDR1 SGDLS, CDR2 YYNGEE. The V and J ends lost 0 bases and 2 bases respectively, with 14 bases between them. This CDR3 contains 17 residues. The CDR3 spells CASSVGGGAGTNEKLFF. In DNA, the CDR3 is TGTGCCAGCAGCGTAGGAGGGGGGGCAGGCACTAATGAAAAACTGTTTTTT.

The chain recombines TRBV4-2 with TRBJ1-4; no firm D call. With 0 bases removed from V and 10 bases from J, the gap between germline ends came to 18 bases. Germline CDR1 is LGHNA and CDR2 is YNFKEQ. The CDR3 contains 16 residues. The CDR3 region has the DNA TGTGCCAGCAGCCAAGATCGCACCGGGGTTGCTAGAAAACTGTTTTTT. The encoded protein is CASSQDRTGVARKLFF.

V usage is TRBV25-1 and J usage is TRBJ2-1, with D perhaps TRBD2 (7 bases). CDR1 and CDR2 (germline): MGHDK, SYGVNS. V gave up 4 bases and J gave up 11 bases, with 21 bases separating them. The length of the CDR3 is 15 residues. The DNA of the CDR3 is TGTGCCAGCAGTGCCCCGGGGGGCGGGGCGGGAAAGCAGTTCTTC. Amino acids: CASSAPGGGAGKQFF.

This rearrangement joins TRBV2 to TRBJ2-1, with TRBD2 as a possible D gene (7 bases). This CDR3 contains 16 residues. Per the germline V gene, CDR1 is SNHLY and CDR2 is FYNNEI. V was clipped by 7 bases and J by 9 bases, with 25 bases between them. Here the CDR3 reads CASTRRGGHADGEQFF. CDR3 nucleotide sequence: TGTGCCAGCACTCGTAGGGGGGGCCACGCGGACGGTGAGCAGTTCTTC.

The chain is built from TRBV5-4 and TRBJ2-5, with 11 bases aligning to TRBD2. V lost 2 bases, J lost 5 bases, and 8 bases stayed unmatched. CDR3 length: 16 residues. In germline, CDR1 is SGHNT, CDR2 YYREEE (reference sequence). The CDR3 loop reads CASSFSLAGVGETQYF. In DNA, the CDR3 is TGTGCCAGCAGCTTTTCACTAGCGGGAGTAGGCGAGACCCAGTACTTC.

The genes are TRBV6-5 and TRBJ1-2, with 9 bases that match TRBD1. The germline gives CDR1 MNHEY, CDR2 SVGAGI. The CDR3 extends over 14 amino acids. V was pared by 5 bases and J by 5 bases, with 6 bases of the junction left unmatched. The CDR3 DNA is TGTGCCAGCAGTACCCGACAGGGGGAATATGGCTACACCTTC. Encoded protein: CASSTRQGEYGYTF.